The 28 T cell receptor beta chains presented below share a single source sample, sequenced in a study of control samples from healthy donors and cancer patients (dated by TCRdb to the early 2020s). Libraries were built with the immunoSEQ multiplex PCR assay. What TCRdb holds here is the immuneACCESS table cut down to in-frame rearrangements. Part of the clones is not present; checked against another copy, under half of the missing clones reflect an unresolved V gene, and the others are unexplained. Within this sample are tens of thousands of clones, with about nine tenths of them counted one time only. The top ten clonotypes cover about 9.5% of the sample. The sample comprised PBMCs. Receptors were obtained from a woman in her fifties or sixties with colorectal cancer.

The gene calls are TRBV14 and TRBJ2-3; D assignment may be TRBD1 or TRBD2 (5 bases each). Trimming removed 4 bases from V and 4 bases from J, with 12 bases in between. From germline, CDR1 is SGHDN and CDR2 FVKESK. CDR3 size: 14 residues. This CDR3 is CASSLLVGADTQYF. Written as DNA, the CDR3 is TGTGCCAGCAGCCTATTAGTGGGGGCAGATACGCAGTATTTT.

The chain carries TRBV7-2 and TRBJ1-2; weak D call: TRBD1 (5 bases). CDR1 is SGHTA and CDR2 is FQGNSA in the germline V gene. The V end was cut by 1 base, the J end by 5 bases, with 11 bases between. This CDR3 region has 14 residues. CDR3 in amino acids: CASSLDAGNYGYTF. CDR3 bases: TGTGCCAGCAGCTTAGATGCAGGGAATTATGGCTACACCTTC.

This clone was seen once. The rearrangement joins TRBV9 to TRBJ1-2; 9 nucleotides align to TRBD1. The V and J ends lost 0 bases and 2 bases, in that order; junction bases with no gene match: 2. CDR3 length equals 15 residues. The V gene's germline CDR1 is SGDLS and CDR2 YYNGEE. The CDR3 nucleotides are TGTGCCAGCAGCGTAGTAGGGACAGGGAACTATGGCTACACCTTC. Its protein is CASSVVGTGNYGYTF.

This clone appeared a few times. The rearrangement uses TRBV6-1 and TRBJ1-4, with D possibly matching TRBD1 (6 bases). Germline CDR1 MNHNS, CDR2 SASEGT. Trimming cost V 2 bases and J 8 bases, with 15 bases left between them. The CDR3 totals 15 residues. CDR3 sequence reads: CASSEIGGPGEKLFF. As DNA, the CDR3 is TGTGCCAGCAGTGAAATAGGGGGGCCAGGCGAAAAACTGTTTTTT.

This chain uses TRBV28 with TRBJ1-2; 7 bases line up with TRBD1. Germline lookup yields CDR1 MDHEN and CDR2 SYDVKM. V was pared by 5 bases and J by 4 bases, with 16 bases of the junction left unmatched. The CDR3 has 17 amino acids. The CDR3 coding sequence is TGTGCCAGCAGTCCACCAGGGGGGGCAGGGCTGATCTATGGCTACACCTTC. Residues: CASSPPGGAGLIYGYTF.

This clone was observed a single time. The CDR3 nucleotides read TGCAGCGTTGGATCCCAGTCTGGGGCCAACGTCCTGACTTTC. Protein product: CSVGSQSGANVLTF. The rearrangement joins TRBV29-1 to TRBJ2-6; D is unresolved. Per the germline V gene, CDR1 is SQVTM and CDR2 is ANQGSEA. Trimming shortened V by 4 bases and J by 1 base, and 8 bases separated the two germline ends. The CDR3 totals 14 residues.

This chain uses TRBV15 with TRBJ2-2; perhaps TRBD2 as D (5 bases). Trimming removed 0 bases at V and 7 bases at J, with 6 bases between. The CDR3 is 13 amino acids. Germline loops: CDR1 LNHNV, CDR2 YYDKDF (reference sequence). The CDR3 protein is CATSRDRDGELFF. As DNA, the CDR3 is TGTGCCACCAGCAGAGACCGGGACGGGGAGCTGTTTTTT.

The J gene is TRBJ1-5, the V gene TRBV21-1; TRBD1, as called in the table, went unchecked against the DNA. TRBV21-1 is a pseudogene. CDR3 length equals 15 residues. The CDR3 loop reads CASSKRRAGNQPQHF. The CDR3 nucleotides are TGTGCCAGCAGCAAAAGAAGGGCAGGGAATCAGCCCCAGCATTTT.

This rearrangement joins TRBV27 to TRBJ1-1; D gene ambiguous. V was pared by 0 bases and J by 6 bases, with 17 bases between. The CDR3 extends over 16 amino acids. Per the germline V gene, CDR1 is MNHEY and CDR2 is SMNVEV (reference sequence). The CDR3 reads CASSLSRSRYSAEAFF. For the CDR3, the DNA is TGTGCCAGCAGTTTATCGAGAAGCAGGTACTCGGCTGAAGCTTTCTTT.

In nucleotides, the CDR3 is TGTGCCAGCAGCTTAGGCCGTGGTCAGGTTGGAAACACCATATATTTT. Translation gives CASSLGRGQVGNTIYF. J is TRBJ1-3 and V is TRBV13; D uncertain. The germline V and J ends were trimmed by 0 bases and 3 bases, with 12 bases remaining between them. The CDR3 covers 16 residues. Per germline, CDR1 PRHDT and CDR2 FYEKMQ (reference sequence).

The chain recombines TRBV5-4 with TRBJ2-1; D gene uncertain. Trimming stripped 2 bases from V and 1 base from J, with 16 bases between. Germline-derived CDR1 and CDR2 are SGHNT and YYREEE (reference sequence). This CDR3 has 17 residues. The CDR3 DNA reads as TGTGCCAGCAGCTTCTCTTCCGGCACCCTTTCCTACAATGAGCAGTTCTTC. This sequence encodes CASSFSSGTLSYNEQFF.

This chain uses TRBV4-3 with TRBJ2-5; D possibly corresponds to TRBD2 (7 bases). The V gene lost 4 bases and the J gene lost 3 bases, with 18 bases spanning the gap. The CDR3 is 16 residues long. Looked up from germline, CDR1 is LGHNA and CDR2 is YSLEER. Written as DNA, the CDR3 is TGCGCCAGCAGCCGGGTGGGCGGGGGCCCCGAAGAGACCCAGTACTTC. It translates to CASSRVGGGPEETQYF.

The V and J genes are TRBV27 and TRBJ1-1; 7 nucleotides align to TRBD1. The germline gives CDR1 MNHEY, CDR2 SMNVEV (reference sequence). The CDR3 is 16 amino acids. With 4 bases clipped from V and 6 bases from J, the junction kept 14 bases outside the gene matches. The CDR3 region has the DNA TGTGCCAGCAGTTCACCAGGGGGGCGGCGGGGGCCTGAAGCTTTCTTT. Residues: CASSSPGGRRGPEAFF.

J is TRBJ2-1 and V is TRBV18; 9 nucleotides agree with TRBD1. The length of the CDR3 is 15 residues. Germline V lookup: CDR1 KGHSH, CDR2 LQKENI. The junction had 4 bases not matched to a gene; V was cut back by 3 bases and J by 4 bases. CDR3 amino acids: CASSPMTGGYNEQFF. The CDR3 DNA follows: TGTGCCAGCTCACCTATGACAGGGGGGTACAATGAGCAGTTCTTC. Full variable domain (rest looked up from reference TRBV18 and TRBJ2-1): NAGVMQNPRHLVRRRGQEARLRCSPMKGHSHVYWYRQLPEEGLKFMVYLQKENIIDESGMPKERFSAEFPKEGPSILRIQQVVRGDSAAYFCASSPMTGGYNEQFFGPGTRLTVL.

The rearrangement joins TRBV3-1 (or the pseudogene TRBV3-2) to TRBJ1-5, with 7 bases matching TRBD1. The CDR3 covers 17 residues. The V segment lost 3 bases and the J segment 5 bases; nucleotides outside the gene matches: 13. The germline V gene encodes CDR1 LGHDT and CDR2 YNNKEL (reference sequence). This CDR3 reads CASSQSSGVGGDQPQHF. The DNA for the CDR3 is TGTGCCAGCAGCCAGTCTAGTGGGGTAGGGGGCGATCAGCCCCAGCATTTT.

The chain joins TRBV5-3 to TRBJ2-2, with D perhaps being TRBD1 or TRBD2 (5 bases each). TRBV5-3 carries the ORF label, with uncertain function. The germline V and J ends were trimmed by 2 bases and 4 bases, with 15 bases remaining between them. This CDR3 contains 16 residues. CDR3 nucleotide sequence: TGTGCCAGAAGCTTCCCTCCTGGGGGTTGCACCGGGGAGCTGTTTTTT. Its protein product is CARSFPPGGCTGELFF.

The sample holds one count of this clone. The rearrangement links TRBV25-1 to TRBJ1-6, with D possibly matching TRBD1 (5 bases). The V gene lost 7 bases and the J gene lost 3 bases, with 7 bases spanning the gap. The CDR3 runs to 13 residues. The germline CDR1 and CDR2 sequences are MGHDK and SYGVNS. The CDR3 loop reads CASIQDYNSPLHF. CDR3 DNA sequence: TGTGCCAGCATACAGGACTATAATTCACCCCTCCACTTT.

The chain couples TRBV7-3 to TRBJ2-2; TRBD1 might be the D (5 bases). CDR1 and CDR2 from the germline V gene are SGHTA and FQGTGA. Trimming left V 5 bases short and J 1 base short, with 11 bases between. This CDR3 comprises 15 residues. CDR3 region: CASSPKGVNTGELFF. The CDR3 nucleotides read TGTGCCAGCAGCCCCAAAGGGGTGAACACCGGGGAGCTGTTTTTT.

The chain recombines TRBV5-8 with TRBJ2-7, with 7 bases lining up with TRBD1. V shed 4 bases and J 2 bases; nucleotides not matched to a gene: 12. This CDR3 spans 16 amino acids. Germline CDR1 is SGHTS and CDR2 is YDEGEE. The CDR3, as DNA: TGTGCCAGCAGCCCCGGGACAGCCGGGGTGACCTACGAGCAGTACGTC. Encoded protein: CASSPGTAGVTYEQYV.

The V gene is TRBV20-1, the J gene TRBJ1-6; no reliable D call. The CDR3 runs 11 residues. V was cut by 3 bases and J by 10 bases, with 7 bases left in between. Germline CDR1 is DFQATT and CDR2 is SNEGSKA (reference sequence). The chain's CDR3 is CSARSGSPLHF. CDR3 DNA: TGCAGTGCTAGGTCCGGGTCACCCCTCCACTTT.

The chain couples TRBV2 to TRBJ2-3; D is undetermined. Germline CDR1 reads SNHLY; CDR2 reads FYNNEI. The V and J ends lost 2 bases and 2 bases respectively, with 14 bases between them. CDR3 size: 16 residues. The CDR3 is CASSELPSLPTDTQYF. The CDR3, as DNA: TGTGCCAGCAGTGAATTGCCAAGCCTTCCCACAGATACGCAGTATTTT.

The CDR3 DNA follows: TGTGCCAGCAGCATAACCGGGGGTGGGGCCAACGTCCTGACTTTC. This translates into CASSITGGGANVLTF. This sequence joins TRBV3-1 (or the pseudogene TRBV3-2) and TRBJ2-6; D might be TRBD2 (6 bases). The CDR3 consists of 15 residues. Between the trimmed V and J ends, which lost 5 bases and 3 bases, there was a span of 11 bases. Germline loops: CDR1 LGHDT, CDR2 YNNKEL (reference sequence).

The chain combines TRBV5-1 with TRBJ1-2; weak D call: TRBD1 (5 bases). Trimming left V 2 bases short and J 0 bases short, with 11 bases between. Germline V gene lookup returns CDR1 SGHRS and CDR2 YFSETQ. The CDR3 runs 15 residues. The CDR3 bases are TGCGCCAGCAGCTTCGGGGGAGACGCTAACTATGGCTACACCTTC. This gives the protein CASSFGGDANYGYTF.

J is TRBJ1-1 and V is TRBV7-2; 10 nucleotides align to TRBD1. The CDR3 has 13 residues. The germline V gene has CDR1 SGHTA and CDR2 FQGNSA. Germline trimming cut 4 bases from V and 7 bases from J; bases unmatched to any gene: 3. CDR3 sequence (DNA): TGTGCCAGCAGCTGGACAGGGGGTTATGAAGCTTTCTTT. Protein: CASSWTGGYEAFF.

The chain is built from TRBV7-2 and TRBJ1-2; 8 bases agree with TRBD1. V was clipped by 5 bases and J by 2 bases; unmatched bases: 10. CDR3 length equals 16 residues. Per the germline V gene, CDR1 is SGHTA and CDR2 is FQGNSA. The CDR3 DNA reads as TGTGCCAGCAGCCCACGGCCGGGGGACAGGAACTATGGCTACACCTTC. Translated, it gives CASSPRPGDRNYGYTF. Using reference TRBV7-2 and TRBJ1-2 for the parts outside the CDR3, the full variable domain is GAGVSQSPSNKVTEKGKDVELRCDPISGHTALYWYRQSLGQGLEFLIYFQGNSAPDKSGLPSDRFSAERTGGSVSTLTIQRTQQEDSAVYLCASSPRPGDRNYGYTFGSGTRLTVV.

The V and J genes are TRBV10-1 and TRBJ1-5, with D hard to call. Per germline, CDR1 WNHNN and CDR2 SYGVQD (reference sequence). V lost 5 bases to trimming and J lost 1 base, with 3 bases between them. The CDR3 is 12 amino acids. The CDR3 spells CASSTSNQPQHF. The CDR3 region has the DNA TGCGCCAGCAGTACGAGCAATCAGCCCCAGCATTTT.

The J gene is TRBJ2-5, the V gene TRBV7-9, with a tentative D call TRBD1 (6 bases). This CDR3 has 14 residues. The germline gives CDR1 SEHNR, CDR2 FQNEAQ (reference sequence). The germline V and J ends were trimmed by 4 bases and 4 bases, with 13 bases remaining between them. The CDR3 DNA sequence: TGTGCCAGCAGCTCAGGGGCAGGGAGAGAGACCCAGTACTTC. Its protein is CASSSGAGRETQYF.

The gene calls are TRBV3-1 (or the pseudogene TRBV3-2) and TRBJ2-3; no reliable D call. The CDR3 is 14 residues long. Per germline, CDR1 LGHDT and CDR2 YNNKEL (reference sequence). V was trimmed by 5 bases and J by 1 base, leaving 10 bases between them. The CDR3, as DNA: TGTGCCAGCAGCTACTCCGAGGGCACAGATACGCAGTATTTT. This translates into CASSYSEGTDTQYF.